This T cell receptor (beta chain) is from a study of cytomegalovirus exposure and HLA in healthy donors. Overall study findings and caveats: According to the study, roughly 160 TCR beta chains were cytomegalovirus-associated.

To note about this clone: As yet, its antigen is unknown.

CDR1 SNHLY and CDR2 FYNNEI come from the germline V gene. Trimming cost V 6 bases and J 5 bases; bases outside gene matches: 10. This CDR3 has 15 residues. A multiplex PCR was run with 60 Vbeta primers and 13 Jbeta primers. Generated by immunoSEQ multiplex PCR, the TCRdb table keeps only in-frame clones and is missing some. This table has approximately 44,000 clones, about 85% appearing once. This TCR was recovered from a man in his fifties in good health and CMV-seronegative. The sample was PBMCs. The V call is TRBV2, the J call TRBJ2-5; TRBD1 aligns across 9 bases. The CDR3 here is CASRPGQGGRETQYF. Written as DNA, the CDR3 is TGTGCCAGCAGGCCGGGACAGGGAGGTCGTGAGACCCAGTACTTC.